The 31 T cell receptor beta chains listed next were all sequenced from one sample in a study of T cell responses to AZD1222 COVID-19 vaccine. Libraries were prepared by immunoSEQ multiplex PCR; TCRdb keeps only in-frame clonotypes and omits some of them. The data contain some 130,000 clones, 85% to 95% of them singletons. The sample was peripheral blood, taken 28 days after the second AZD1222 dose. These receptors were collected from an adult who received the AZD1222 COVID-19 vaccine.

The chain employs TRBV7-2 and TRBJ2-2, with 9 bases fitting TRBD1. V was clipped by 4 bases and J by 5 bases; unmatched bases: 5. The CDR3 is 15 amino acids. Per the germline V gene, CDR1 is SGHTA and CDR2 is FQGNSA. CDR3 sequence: CASSSTGGWTGELFF. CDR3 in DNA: TGTGCCAGCAGCTCGACAGGGGGTTGGACCGGGGAGCTGTTTTTT.

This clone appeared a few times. CDR3: CASSVDVGGNEQFF. CDR3 bases: TGTGCCAGCAGCGTAGATGTCGGGGGCAATGAGCAGTTCTTC. The chain recombines TRBV9 with TRBJ2-1; perhaps TRBD2 as D (6 bases). Trimming took 0 bases from V and 6 from J, leaving 10 bases between them. Germline CDR1 SGDLS, CDR2 YYNGEE. This CDR3 has 14 residues.

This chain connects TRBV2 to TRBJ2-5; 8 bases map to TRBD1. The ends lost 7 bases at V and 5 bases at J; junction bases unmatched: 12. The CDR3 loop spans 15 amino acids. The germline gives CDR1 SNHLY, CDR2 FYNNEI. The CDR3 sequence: CASNTMGTGGETQYF. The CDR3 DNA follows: TGTGCCAGCAATACTATGGGGACAGGAGGGGAGACCCAGTACTTC.

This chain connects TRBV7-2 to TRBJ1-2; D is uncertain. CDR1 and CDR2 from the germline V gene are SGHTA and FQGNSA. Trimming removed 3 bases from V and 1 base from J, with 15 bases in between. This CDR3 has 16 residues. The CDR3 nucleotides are TGTGCCAGCAGCTTGGGGAGTCTTAGAGATAACTATGGCTACACCTTC. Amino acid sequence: CASSLGSLRDNYGYTF.

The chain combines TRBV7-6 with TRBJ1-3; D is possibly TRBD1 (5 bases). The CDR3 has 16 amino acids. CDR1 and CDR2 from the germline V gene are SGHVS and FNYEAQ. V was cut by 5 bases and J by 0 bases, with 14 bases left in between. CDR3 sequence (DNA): TGTGCCAGCAGCCCTACCTTAGGGGTCTCTGGAAACACCATATATTTT. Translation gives CASSPTLGVSGNTIYF.

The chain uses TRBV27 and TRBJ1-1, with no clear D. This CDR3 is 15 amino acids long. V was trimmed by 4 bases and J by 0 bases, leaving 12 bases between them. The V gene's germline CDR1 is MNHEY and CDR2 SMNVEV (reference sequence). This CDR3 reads CASSSGSSMNTEAFF. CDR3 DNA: TGTGCCAGCAGTTCCGGAAGTAGCATGAACACTGAAGCTTTCTTT.

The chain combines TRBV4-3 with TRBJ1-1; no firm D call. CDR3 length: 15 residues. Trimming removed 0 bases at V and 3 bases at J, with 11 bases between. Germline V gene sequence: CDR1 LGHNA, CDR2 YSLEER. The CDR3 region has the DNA TGCGCCAGCAGCCAAGATCGGGTTCCGGACACTGAAGCTTTCTTT. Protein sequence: CASSQDRVPDTEAFF.

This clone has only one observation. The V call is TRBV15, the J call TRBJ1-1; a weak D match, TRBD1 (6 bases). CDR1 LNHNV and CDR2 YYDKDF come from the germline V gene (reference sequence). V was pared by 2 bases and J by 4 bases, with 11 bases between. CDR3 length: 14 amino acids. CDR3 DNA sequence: TGTGCCACCAGCAGACAAAGGGGGTTCACTGAAGCTTTCTTT. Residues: CATSRQRGFTEAFF.

Here the CDR3 DNA reads TGTGCCAGTAAAACACATAATCAGCCCCAGCATTTT. The encoded protein is CASKTHNQPQHF. V is TRBV19 and J is TRBJ1-5; no clear D. This CDR3 has 12 residues. Germline V gene sequence: CDR1 LNHDA, CDR2 SQIVND (reference sequence). Trimming removed 7 bases from V and 4 bases from J, with 8 bases in between.

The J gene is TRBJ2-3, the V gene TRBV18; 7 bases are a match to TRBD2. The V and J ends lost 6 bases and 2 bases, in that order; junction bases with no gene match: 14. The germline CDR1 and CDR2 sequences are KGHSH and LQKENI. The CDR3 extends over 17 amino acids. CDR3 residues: CASSPLPQRGYTDTQYF. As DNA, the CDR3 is TGTGCCAGCTCGCCCTTACCGCAGCGGGGTTACACAGATACGCAGTATTTT. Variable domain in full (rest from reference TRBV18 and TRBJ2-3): NAGVMQNPRHLVRRRGQEARLRCSPMKGHSHVYWYRQLPEEGLKFMVYLQKENIIDESGMPKERFSAEFPKEGPSILRIQQVVRGDSAAYFCASSPLPQRGYTDTQYFGPGTRLTVL.

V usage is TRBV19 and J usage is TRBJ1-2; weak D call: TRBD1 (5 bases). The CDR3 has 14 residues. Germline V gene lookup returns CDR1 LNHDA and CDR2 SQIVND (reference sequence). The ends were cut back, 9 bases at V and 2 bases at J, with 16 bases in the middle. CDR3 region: CASNPGPTNYGYTF. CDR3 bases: TGTGCCAGCAATCCGGGACCGACAAACTATGGCTACACCTTC.

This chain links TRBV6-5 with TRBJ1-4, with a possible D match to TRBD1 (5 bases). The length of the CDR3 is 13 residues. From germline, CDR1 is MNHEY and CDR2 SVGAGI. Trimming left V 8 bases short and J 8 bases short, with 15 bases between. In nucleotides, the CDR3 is TGTGCCAGCCTTCAGGGATGGAACGAAAAACTGTTTTTT. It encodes CASLQGWNEKLFF.

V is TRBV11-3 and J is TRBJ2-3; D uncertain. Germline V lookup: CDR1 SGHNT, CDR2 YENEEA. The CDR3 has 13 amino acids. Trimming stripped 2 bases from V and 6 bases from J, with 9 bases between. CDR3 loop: CASSLIRSDTQYF. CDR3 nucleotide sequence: TGTGCCAGCAGCTTAATAAGGTCGGATACGCAGTATTTT.

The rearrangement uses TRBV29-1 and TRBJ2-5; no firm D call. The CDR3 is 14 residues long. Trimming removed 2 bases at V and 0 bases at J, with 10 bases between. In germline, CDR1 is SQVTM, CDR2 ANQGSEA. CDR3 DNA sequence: TGCAGCGTTGAATTCAGCACAGACCAAGAGACCCAGTACTTC. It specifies CSVEFSTDQETQYF.

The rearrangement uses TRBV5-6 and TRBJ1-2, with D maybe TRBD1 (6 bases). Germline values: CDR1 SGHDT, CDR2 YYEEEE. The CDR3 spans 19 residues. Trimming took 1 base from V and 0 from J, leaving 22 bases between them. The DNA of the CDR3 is TGTGCCAGCAGCTTGTTCCAACTCCGGGACACGCCCGCTAACTATGGCTACACCTTC. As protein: CASSLFQLRDTPANYGYTF.

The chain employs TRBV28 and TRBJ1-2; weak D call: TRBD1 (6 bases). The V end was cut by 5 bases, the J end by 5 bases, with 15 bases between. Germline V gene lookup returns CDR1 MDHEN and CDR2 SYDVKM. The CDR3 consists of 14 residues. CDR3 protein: CASSPAGTRYGYTF. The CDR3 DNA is TGTGCCAGCAGTCCCGCCGGGACACGGTATGGCTACACCTTC.

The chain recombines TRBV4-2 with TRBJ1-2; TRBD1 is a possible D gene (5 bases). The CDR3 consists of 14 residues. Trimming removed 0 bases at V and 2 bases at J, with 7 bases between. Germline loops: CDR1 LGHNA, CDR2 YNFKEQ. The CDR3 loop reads CASSQDGGNYGYTF. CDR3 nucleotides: TGTGCCAGCAGCCAAGATGGGGGGAACTATGGCTACACCTTC.

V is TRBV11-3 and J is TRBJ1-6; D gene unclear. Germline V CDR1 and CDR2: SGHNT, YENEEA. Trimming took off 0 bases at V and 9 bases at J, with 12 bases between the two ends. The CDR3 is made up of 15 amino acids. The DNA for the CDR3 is TGTGCCAGCAGCTTAGATCTGGAAGGCGGTTCACCCCTCCACTTT. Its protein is CASSLDLEGGSPLHF.

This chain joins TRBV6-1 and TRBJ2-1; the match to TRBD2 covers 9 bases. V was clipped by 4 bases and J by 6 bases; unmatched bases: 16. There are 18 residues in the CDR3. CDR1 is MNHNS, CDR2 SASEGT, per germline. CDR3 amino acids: CASSGGRGGMFHRNEQFF. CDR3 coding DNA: TGTGCCAGCAGTGGCGGGCGGGGGGGCATGTTTCACCGCAATGAGCAGTTCTTC.

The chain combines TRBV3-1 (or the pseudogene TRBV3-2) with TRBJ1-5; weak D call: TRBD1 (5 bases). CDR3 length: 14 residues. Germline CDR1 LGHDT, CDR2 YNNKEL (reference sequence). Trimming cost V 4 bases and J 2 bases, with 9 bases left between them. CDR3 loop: CASSPGLGNQPQHF. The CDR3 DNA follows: TGTGCCAGCAGCCCAGGGCTTGGCAATCAGCCCCAGCATTTT.

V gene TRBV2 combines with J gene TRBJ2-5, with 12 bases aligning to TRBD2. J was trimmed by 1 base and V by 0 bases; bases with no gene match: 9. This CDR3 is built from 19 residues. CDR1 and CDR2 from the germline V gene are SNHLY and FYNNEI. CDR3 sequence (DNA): TGTGCCAGCAGTGAAGCGTCGGGACTAGCGGGTATATTCCAAGAGACCCAGTACTTC. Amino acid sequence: CASSEASGLAGIFQETQYF.

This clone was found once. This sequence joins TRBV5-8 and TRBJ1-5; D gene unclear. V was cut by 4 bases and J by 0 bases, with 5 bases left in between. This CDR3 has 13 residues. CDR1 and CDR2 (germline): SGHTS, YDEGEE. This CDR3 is CASSVTSNQPQHF. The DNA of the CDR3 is TGTGCCAGCAGCGTTACTAGCAATCAGCCCCAGCATTTT. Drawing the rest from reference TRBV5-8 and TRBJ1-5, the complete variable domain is EAGVTQSPTHLIKTRGQQATLRCSPISGHTSVYWYQQALGLGLQFLLWYDEGEERNRGNFPPRFSGRQFPNYSSELNVNALELEDSALYLCASSVTSNQPQHFGDGTRLSIL.

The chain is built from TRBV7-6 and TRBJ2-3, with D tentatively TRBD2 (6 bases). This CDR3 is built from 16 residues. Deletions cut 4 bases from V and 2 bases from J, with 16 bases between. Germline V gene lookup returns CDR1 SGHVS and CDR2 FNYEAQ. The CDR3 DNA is TGTGCCAGCAGCTCAGGGTTGGGGGGTTTCACAGATACGCAGTATTTT. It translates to CASSSGLGGFTDTQYF. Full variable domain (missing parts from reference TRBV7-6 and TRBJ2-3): GAGVSQSPRYKVTKRGQDVALRCDPISGHVSLYWYRQALGQGPEFLTYFNYEAQQDKSGLPNDRFSAERPEGSISTLTIQRTEQRDSAMYRCASSSGLGGFTDTQYFGPGTRLTVL.

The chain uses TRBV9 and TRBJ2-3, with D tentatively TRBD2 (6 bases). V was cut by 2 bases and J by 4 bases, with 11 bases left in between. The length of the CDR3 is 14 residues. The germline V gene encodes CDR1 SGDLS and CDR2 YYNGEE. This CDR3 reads CASSVWDSADTQYF. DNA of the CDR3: TGTGCCAGCAGCGTGTGGGACTCAGCAGATACGCAGTATTTT.

The CDR3: CASSQGAGRSDTQYF. DNA for the CDR3: TGTGCCAGCAGCCAGGGGGCAGGGCGATCGGATACGCAGTATTTT. The J gene is TRBJ2-3, the V gene TRBV3-1 (or the pseudogene TRBV3-2), with D perhaps TRBD1 (6 bases). The CDR3 extends over 15 amino acids. Trimming took off 3 bases at V and 6 bases at J, with 16 bases between the two ends. CDR1 and CDR2 (germline): LGHDT, YNNKEL (reference sequence).

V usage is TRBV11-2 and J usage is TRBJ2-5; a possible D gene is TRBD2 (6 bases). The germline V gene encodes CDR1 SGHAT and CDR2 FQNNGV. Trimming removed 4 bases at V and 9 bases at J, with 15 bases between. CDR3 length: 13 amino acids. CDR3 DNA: TGTGCCAGCAGCTACGGACTGACGGGGGCCCAGTACTTC. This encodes CASSYGLTGAQYF. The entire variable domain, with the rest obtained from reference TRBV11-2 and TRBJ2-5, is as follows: EAGVAQSPRYKIIEKRQSVAFWCNPISGHATLYWYQQILGQGPKLLIQFQNNGVVDDSQLPKDRFSAERLKGVDSTLKIQPAKLEDSAVYLCASSYGLTGAQYFGPGTRLLVL.

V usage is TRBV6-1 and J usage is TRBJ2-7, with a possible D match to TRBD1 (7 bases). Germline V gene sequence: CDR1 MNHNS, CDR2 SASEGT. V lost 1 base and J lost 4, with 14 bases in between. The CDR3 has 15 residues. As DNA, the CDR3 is TGTGCCAGCAGTGAAGTGGGAGGACAGGCTTACGAGCAGTACTTC. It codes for CASSEVGGQAYEQYF.

The CDR3 is CASSNGSQGTQYF. The CDR3 DNA reads TGCGCCAGCAGCAACGGCTCACAGGGGACCCAGTACTTC. V gene TRBV5-1 combines with J gene TRBJ2-5; D is possibly TRBD1 (6 bases). This CDR3 contains 13 residues. The germline V gene has CDR1 SGHRS and CDR2 YFSETQ. Trimming took 4 bases from V and 7 from J, leaving 14 bases between them.

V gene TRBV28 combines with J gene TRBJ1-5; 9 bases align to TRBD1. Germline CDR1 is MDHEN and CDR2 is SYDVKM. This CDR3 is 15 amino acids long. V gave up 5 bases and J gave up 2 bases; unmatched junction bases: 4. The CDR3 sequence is CASSPTGGGNQPQHF. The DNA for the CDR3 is TGTGCCAGCAGTCCGACAGGGGGAGGCAATCAGCCCCAGCATTTT.

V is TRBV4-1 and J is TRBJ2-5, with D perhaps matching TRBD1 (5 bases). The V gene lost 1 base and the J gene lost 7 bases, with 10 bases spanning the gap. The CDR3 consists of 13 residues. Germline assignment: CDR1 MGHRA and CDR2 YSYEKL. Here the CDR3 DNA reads TGCGCCAGCAGCCAAGTGGGGCGCGGGACCCAGTACTTC. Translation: CASSQVGRGTQYF.

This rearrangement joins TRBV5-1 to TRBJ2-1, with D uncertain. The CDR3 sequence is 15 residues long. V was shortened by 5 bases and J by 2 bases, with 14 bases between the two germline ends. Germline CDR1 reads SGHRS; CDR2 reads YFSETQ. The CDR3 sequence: CASRTDLKPYNEQFF. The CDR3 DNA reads TGCGCCAGCAGGACGGACCTCAAACCCTACAATGAGCAGTTCTTC. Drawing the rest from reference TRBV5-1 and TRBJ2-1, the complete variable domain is KAGVTQTPRYLIKTRGQQVTLSCSPISGHRSVSWYQQTPGQGLQFLFEYFSETQRNKGNFPGRFSGRQFSNSRSEMNVSTLELGDSALYLCASRTDLKPYNEQFFGPGTRLTVL.